This TCR beta chain emerged from a study of blood T cells in healthy people across ages. Primed by a sample-barcoded 5' primer and a J-beta primer mix, a second PCR proceeded for roughly 6 to 12 cycles. In TCRdb, the 5' RACE reads were re-called with MiXCR into one record per CDR3 protein. The sample has roughly 930,000 distinct CDR3 sequences; roughly 43% are singletons. The sequenced material came from blood. The receptor's source is a man under 40 in good health.

DNA for the CDR3: TGCAGCGTGGGGTTGGGGTCTGAGACCCAGTACTTC. Protein product: CSVGLGSETQYF. The chain combines TRBV29-1 with TRBJ2-5, with D hard to call. The CDR3 totals 12 residues. V was cut by 6 bases and J by 5 bases, with 13 bases left in between. The V gene's germline CDR1 is SQVTM and CDR2 ANQGSEA. Full variable domain (remainder filled in from reference TRBV29-1 and TRBJ2-5): SAVISQKPSRDICQRGTSLTIQCQVDSQVTMMFWYRQQPGQSLTLIATANQGSEATYESGFVIDKFPISRPNLTFSTLTVSNMSPEDSSIYLCSVGLGSETQYFGPGTRLLVL.